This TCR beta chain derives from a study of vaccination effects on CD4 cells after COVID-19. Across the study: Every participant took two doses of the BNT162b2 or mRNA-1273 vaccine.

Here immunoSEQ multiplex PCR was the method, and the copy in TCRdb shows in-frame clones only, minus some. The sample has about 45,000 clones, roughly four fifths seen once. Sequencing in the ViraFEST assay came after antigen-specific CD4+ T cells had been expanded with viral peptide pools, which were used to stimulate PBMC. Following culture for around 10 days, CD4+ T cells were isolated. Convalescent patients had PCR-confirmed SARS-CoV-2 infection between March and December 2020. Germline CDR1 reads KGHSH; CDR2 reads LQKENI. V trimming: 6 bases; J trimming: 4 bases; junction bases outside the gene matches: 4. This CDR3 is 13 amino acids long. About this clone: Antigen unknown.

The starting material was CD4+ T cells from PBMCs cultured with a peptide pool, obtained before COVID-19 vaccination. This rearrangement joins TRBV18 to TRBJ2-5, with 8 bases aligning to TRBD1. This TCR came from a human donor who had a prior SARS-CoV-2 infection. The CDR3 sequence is CASSRDRGETQYF. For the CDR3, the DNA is TGTGCCAGCTCCCGAGACAGGGGAGAGACCCAGTACTTC.